One and the same sample provided the 12 T cell receptor beta chains below, sequenced in a study of T-cell memory formation after mild COVID-19. TCRdb independently ran MiXCR on the 5' RACE reads; one entry per CDR3 protein. The data show about 290,000 distinct CDR3 sequences, about 15% seen once. What was sequenced was PBMCs or a T cell subset sorted from them (not recorded which). These TCRs come from a man between 18 and 35 years old who had mild COVID-19 (a few samples of this study predate the infection). Cell type and time point are not known.

The J gene is TRBJ2-1, the V gene TRBV6-2 or TRBV6-3; D ambiguous. Trimming shortened V by 2 bases and J by 0 bases, and 11 bases separated the two germline ends. The V gene's germline CDR1 is MNHEY and CDR2 SVGEGT. This CDR3 region has 16 residues. The CDR3 protein is CASSYRQRSSYNEQFF. The CDR3 bases are TGTGCCAGCAGTTACCGACAACGGAGCTCCTACAATGAGCAGTTCTTC.

There are a few counts of this clonotype. The CDR3 loop is CASSTQGDSNQPQHF. CDR3 DNA sequence: TGTGCCAGCAGCACCCAGGGGGACAGCAATCAGCCCCAGCATTTT. The chain joins TRBV7-9 to TRBJ1-5; 7 bases line up with TRBD1. Germline V CDR1 and CDR2: SEHNR, FQNEAQ (reference sequence). Trimming cost V 5 bases and J 1 base; bases outside gene matches: 5. The CDR3 runs 15 residues.

At least ten counts were recorded for this clonotype. The V call is TRBV5-1, the J call TRBJ2-2; TRBD1 agrees at 7 bases. This CDR3 region has 14 residues. Per germline, CDR1 SGHRS and CDR2 YFSETQ. Unmatched junction bases numbered 7, after V lost 4 bases and J lost 7 bases. The CDR3 coding sequence is TGCGCCAGCAGCACCGACAGGGAGCACGGGGAGCTGTTTTTT. It yields the protein CASSTDREHGELFF.

This clonotype was recorded many times. This rearrangement joins TRBV5-6 to TRBJ2-3, with D possibly being TRBD2 (6 bases). The CDR3 is 14 amino acids. Germline V lookup: CDR1 SGHDT, CDR2 YYEEEE. V lost 0 bases and J lost 7, with 12 bases in between. CDR3 protein: CASSLVSGDYTQYF. The CDR3 DNA reads as TGTGCCAGCAGCTTGGTTTCGGGGGATTATACGCAGTATTTT.

V and J are TRBV12-3 or TRBV12-4 and TRBJ2-5; no clear D. Trimming cost V 4 bases and J 9 bases, with 9 bases left between them. This CDR3 contains 11 residues. The CDR3 protein is CASSYRRAQYF. CDR3 DNA sequence: TGTGCCAGCAGTTATCGCCGTGCCCAGTACTTC.

This clonotype was seen repeatedly, ten times or more. The chain has TRBV12-3 or TRBV12-4 and TRBJ1-2, with D perhaps TRBD1 (5 bases). V lost 3 bases to trimming and J lost 4 bases, with 12 bases between them. The CDR3 extends over 14 amino acids. This chain's CDR3 is CASSFDQGPYGYTF. The CDR3 nucleotides are TGTGCCAGCAGTTTTGACCAGGGACCCTATGGCTACACCTTC.

This clonotype was found a few times. The chain couples TRBV2 to TRBJ1-4; a weak D match, TRBD1 (6 bases). Per the germline V gene, CDR1 is SNHLY and CDR2 is FYNNEI. The V gene lost 6 bases and the J gene lost 8 bases, with 13 bases spanning the gap. The CDR3 loop spans 13 amino acids. CDR3 loop: CASSDFQGEKLFF. CDR3 nucleotides: TGTGCCAGCAGCGACTTTCAGGGGGAAAAACTGTTTTTT. The whole variable domain, filled in from reference TRBV2 and TRBJ1-4, reads EPEVTQTPSHQVTQMGQEVILRCVPISNHLYFYWYRQILGQKVEFLVSFYNNEISEKSEIFDDQFSVERPDGSNFTLKIRSTKLEDSAMYFCASSDFQGEKLFFGSGTQLSVL.

This chain links TRBV20-1 with TRBJ1-1, with D hard to call. The CDR3 loop spans 12 amino acids. Trimming left V 8 bases short and J 1 base short, with 11 bases between. The V gene's germline CDR1 is DFQATT and CDR2 SNEGSKA (reference sequence). The CDR3 sequence is CSILGPNTEAFF. In nucleotides, the CDR3 is TGCAGTATCTTGGGTCCGAACACTGAAGCTTTCTTT.

This clonotype was recorded a few times. The CDR3 DNA sequence: TGTGCCAGCAGTGTCAAGGGGCCCTACACTGAAGCTTTCTTT. This codes for CASSVKGPYTEAFF. The chain is built from TRBV27 and TRBJ1-1, with D possibly matching TRBD1 (5 bases). The CDR3 contains 14 residues. Germline CDR1 is MNHEY and CDR2 is SMNVEV (reference sequence). V lost 5 bases, J lost 3 bases, and 13 bases lay in between.

The chain couples TRBV15 to TRBJ2-3; 7 bases agree with TRBD1. Looked up from germline, CDR1 is LNHNV and CDR2 is YYDKDF (reference sequence). The CDR3 extends over 14 amino acids. The junction had 7 bases not matched to a gene; V was cut back by 5 bases and J by 5 bases. CDR3 DNA sequence: TGTGCCACCAGCTGGCAGGGGGTCTTAGATACGCAGTATTTT. It yields the protein CATSWQGVLDTQYF.

This clonotype has a count of ten or more. The chain has TRBV7-2 and TRBJ1-1, with 8 bases identical to TRBD1. Germline V gene data show CDR1 as SGHTA and CDR2 as FQGNSA. The CDR3 sequence is 14 residues long. Losses at the gene ends were 6 bases for V and 8 bases for J; bases not matched to a gene: 11. DNA for the CDR3: TGTGCCAGCAGTCGACCCGGGACAGGAAAAGAAGCTTTCTTT. Residues: CASSRPGTGKEAFF.

The DNA of the CDR3 is TGCAGTGCTAGAGATCTTAGCGGGGGTATCGGCCAAGAGACCCAGTACTTC. Its translation is CSARDLSGGIGQETQYF. The chain has TRBV20-1 and TRBJ2-5; TRBD2 aligns across 9 bases. CDR3 length equals 17 residues. With 0 bases clipped from V and 1 base from J, the junction kept 9 bases outside the gene matches. Germline V gives CDR1 DFQATT, CDR2 SNEGSKA (reference sequence).